The clone carrying this T cell receptor (beta chain) was detected a few times. The antigen remains undetermined. The data are from a study of persistence of HIV-infected CD4 T cells. Study conclusions and caveats: Compared with CD3/CD28-stimulated cells, CMV- and Gag-responding cells showed lower TCRbeta richness.

The libraries were made with immunoSEQ version 4 in survey mode. Profiled with immunoSEQ multiplex PCR; TCRdb holds only in-frame clones, not every one. The table shows more than 15,000 clones, with roughly 61% occurring only once. The CDR3 has 13 amino acids. V lost 7 bases and J lost 1, with 10 bases in between. In germline, CDR1 is MNHEY, CDR2 SVGAGI. The stimulus was lysate of CMV-infected fibroblasts, around 10 ug/mL. Responding CD4+ T cells were sorted by upregulation of both CD40 ligand and CD69. The specimen comprised CD4+ T cells sorted from PBMCs after roughly 19-hour stimulation, sampled from a patient who received antiretroviral therapy. This clonotype was obtained from an adult woman with HIV who was CMV-seropositive. The rearrangement links TRBV6-5 to TRBJ1-1; D possibly corresponds to TRBD1 (5 bases). CDR3 sequence: CASTEGWNTEAFF. The CDR3 region has the DNA TGTGCCAGCACGGAGGGGTGGAACACTGAAGCTTTCTTT.